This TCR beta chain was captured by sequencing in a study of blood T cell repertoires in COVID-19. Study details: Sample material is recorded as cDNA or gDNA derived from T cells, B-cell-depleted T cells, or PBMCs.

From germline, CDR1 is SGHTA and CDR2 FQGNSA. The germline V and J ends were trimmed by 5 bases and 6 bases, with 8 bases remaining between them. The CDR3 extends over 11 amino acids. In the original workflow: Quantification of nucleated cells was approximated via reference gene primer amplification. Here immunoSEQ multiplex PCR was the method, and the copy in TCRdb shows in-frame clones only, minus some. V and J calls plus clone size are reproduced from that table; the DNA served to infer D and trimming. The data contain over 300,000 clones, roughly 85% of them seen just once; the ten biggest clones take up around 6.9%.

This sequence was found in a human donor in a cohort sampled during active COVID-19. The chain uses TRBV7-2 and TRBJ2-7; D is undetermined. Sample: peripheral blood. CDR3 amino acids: CASSPSSEQYF. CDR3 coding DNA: TGTGCCAGCAGCCCCAGTTCCGAGCAGTACTTC.